This section outlines one T cell receptor beta chain sequence together with its context. One junction end disagrees with the germline gene, perhaps due to a read error. The method was immunoSEQ multiplex PCR; TCRdb's version includes in-frame clones alone and lacks a portion of them. The repertoire holds about 46,000 clones, with 70% to 90% as singletons. The sample originates from a study of blood T cell repertoires in COVID-19. CDR3 length equals 14 residues. Germline assignment: CDR1 SEHNR and CDR2 FQNEAQ (reference sequence). This study enrolled people aged about 18 to 90 from about 26 US geographic areas. In assigning cohorts, the study relied on participant-reported clinical history.

The chain has TRBV7-9 and TRBJ2-7; 7 nucleotides agree with TRBD2. The sequencing input was PBMCs or T cells enriched from blood (not recorded which). The sequence came from a woman aged 45-60 years who had recovered from COVID-19. CDR3 amino acids: CASTLASGSYEQYF. In DNA form, the CDR3 reads TGTGCCAGCACCTTAGCTAGCGGATCCTACGAGCAGTACTTC. Full variable domain (outside the CDR3, taken from reference TRBV7-9 and TRBJ2-7): DTGVSQNPRHKITKRGQNVTFRCDPISEHNRLYWYRQTLGQGPEFLTYFQNEAQLEKSRLLSDRFSAERPKGSFSTLEIQRTEQGDSAMYLCASTLASGSYEQYFGPGTRLTVT.